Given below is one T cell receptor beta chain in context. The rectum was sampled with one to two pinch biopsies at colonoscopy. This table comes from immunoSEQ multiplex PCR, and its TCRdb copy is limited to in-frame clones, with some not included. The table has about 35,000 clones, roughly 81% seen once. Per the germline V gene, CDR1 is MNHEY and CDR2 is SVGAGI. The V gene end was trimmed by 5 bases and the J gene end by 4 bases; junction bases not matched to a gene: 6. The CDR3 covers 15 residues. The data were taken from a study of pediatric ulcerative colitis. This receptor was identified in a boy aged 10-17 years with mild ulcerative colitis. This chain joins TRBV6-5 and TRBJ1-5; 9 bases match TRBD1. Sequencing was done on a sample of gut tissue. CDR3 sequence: CASSPGTGLNQPQHF. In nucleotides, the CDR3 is TGTGCCAGCAGTCCAGGGACAGGGCTTAATCAGCCCCAGCATTTT.